Described below is a single TCR beta chain sequence and its context. Its antigen remains unknown. TCRdb keeps only in-frame clones here, not all; method: immunoSEQ multiplex PCR. Seen here are approximately 1,000,000 clones, 78% observed once, and the top ten hold roughly 0.56%. The sample belongs to a study of shared clonotypes between healthy human individuals. Overall study context: Serving as donors were two women and a few men, whose ages spanned 18 to 49.

CDR1 and CDR2 (germline): GTSNPN, SVGIG (reference sequence). CDR3 length: 13 amino acids. The ends were cut back, 2 bases at V and 5 bases at J, with 12 bases in the middle. Study outcomes and limitations: Around 5.3% of naive CD4 clonotypes were shared across several donors. Non-shared clonotypes showed lower generation probabilities than clonotypes common to all four donors.

Memory CD4+ cells were the fraction left after CD45RA+ naive selection. The chain recombines TRBV30 with TRBJ1-2, with D maybe TRBD1 (6 bases). Sequenced input: memory CD4+ T cells from PBMCs. The sample's subset: CD45RA-negative fraction. The TCR sequence derives from a man aged 18 to 30 in good health. Some clones in this sample may be carry-over from other donors' samples. CDR3 sequence reads: CAWSPQGLYGYTF. The CDR3 coding sequence is TGTGCCTGGAGTCCCCAGGGGCTTTATGGCTACACCTTC.